The sequence of this T cell receptor beta chain was determined in a study of blood T cell repertoires in COVID-19. In the study overall: Material from acute and convalescent COVID-19 was sourced from the United States, Italy and Spain. Sample material is recorded as cDNA or gDNA derived from T cells, B-cell-depleted T cells, or PBMCs.

Source study methods: The authors estimated nucleated cell counts from reference gene primer amplification. Clones were read by immunoSEQ multiplex PCR, and TCRdb kept only the in-frame ones, dropping some. V, J and clone size were drawn from that table, and D and trimming were deduced from the DNA. The table shows fewer than 250,000 clones, with around 82% occurring only once. Trimming removed 4 bases from V and 1 base from J; junction bases left unmatched: 3. The germline V gene has CDR1 LNHDA and CDR2 SQIVND (reference sequence). The CDR3 consists of 15 residues. Sequenced sample: peripheral blood. The chain is built from TRBV19 and TRBJ2-3; 9 nucleotides align to TRBD2. The origin of this receptor is a man in his fifties or sixties with active or convalescent COVID-19. The CDR3 sequence is CASSTVAGGTDTQYF. The DNA of the CDR3 is TGTGCCAGTAGTACGGTAGCGGGGGGCACAGATACGCAGTATTTT.